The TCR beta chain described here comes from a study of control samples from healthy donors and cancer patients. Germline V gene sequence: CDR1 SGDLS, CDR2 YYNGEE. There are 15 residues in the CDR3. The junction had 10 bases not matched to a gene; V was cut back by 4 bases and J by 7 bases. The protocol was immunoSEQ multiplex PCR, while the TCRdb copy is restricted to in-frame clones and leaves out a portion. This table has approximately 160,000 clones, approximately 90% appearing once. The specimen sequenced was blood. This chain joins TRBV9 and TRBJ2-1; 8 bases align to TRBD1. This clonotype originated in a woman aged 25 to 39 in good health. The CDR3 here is CASSQLGQGANEQFF. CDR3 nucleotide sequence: TGTGCCAGCAGCCAATTGGGGCAGGGGGCGAATGAGCAGTTCTTC.